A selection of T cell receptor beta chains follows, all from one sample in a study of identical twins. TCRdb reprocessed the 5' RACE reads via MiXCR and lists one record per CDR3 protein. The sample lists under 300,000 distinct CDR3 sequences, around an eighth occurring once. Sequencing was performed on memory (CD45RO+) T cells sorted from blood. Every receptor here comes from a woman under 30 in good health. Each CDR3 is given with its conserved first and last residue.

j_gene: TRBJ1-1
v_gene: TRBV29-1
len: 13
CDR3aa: CSVAAGLGTEAFF

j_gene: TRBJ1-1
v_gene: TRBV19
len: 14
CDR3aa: CASSMRGVYTEAFF

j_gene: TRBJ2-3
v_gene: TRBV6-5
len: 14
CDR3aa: CASSYEEGTDTQYF

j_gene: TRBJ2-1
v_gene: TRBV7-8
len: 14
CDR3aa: CASSAGLAGNEQFF

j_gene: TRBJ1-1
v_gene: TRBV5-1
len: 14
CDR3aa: CASSSQGMNTEAFF

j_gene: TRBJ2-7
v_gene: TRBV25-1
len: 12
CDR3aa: CASSEDYVRQYF

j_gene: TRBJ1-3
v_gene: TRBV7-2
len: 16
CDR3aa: CASRGGGVYSGNTIYF

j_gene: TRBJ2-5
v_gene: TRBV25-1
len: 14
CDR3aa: CASSEWRSSETQYF

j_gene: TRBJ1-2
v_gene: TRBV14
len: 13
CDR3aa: CASSAGPLYGYTF

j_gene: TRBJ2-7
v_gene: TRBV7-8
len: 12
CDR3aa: CASSSQGWEQYF

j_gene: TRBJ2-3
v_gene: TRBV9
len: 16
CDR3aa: CASSSPQRGRSDTQYF

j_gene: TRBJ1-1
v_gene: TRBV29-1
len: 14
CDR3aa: CSVVPGAELTEAFF

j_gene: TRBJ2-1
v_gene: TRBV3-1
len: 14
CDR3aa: CASSQSGLFHEQFF

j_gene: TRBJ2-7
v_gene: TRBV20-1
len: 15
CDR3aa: CSAREDDRGAPRQYF

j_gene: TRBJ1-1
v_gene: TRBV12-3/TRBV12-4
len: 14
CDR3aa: CASSFGVTGAEAFF

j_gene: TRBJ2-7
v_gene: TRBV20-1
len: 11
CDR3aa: CSARDIAEQYF

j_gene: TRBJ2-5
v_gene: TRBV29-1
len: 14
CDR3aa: CSVAPGRYQETQYF

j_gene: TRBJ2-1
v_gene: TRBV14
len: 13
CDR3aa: CASSQMVYNEQFF

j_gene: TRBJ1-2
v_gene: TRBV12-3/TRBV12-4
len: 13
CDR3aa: CASSPLDLYGYTF

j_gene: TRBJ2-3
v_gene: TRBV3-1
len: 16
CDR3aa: CASSQGYPGDTDTQYF

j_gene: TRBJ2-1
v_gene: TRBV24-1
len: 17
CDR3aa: CATSTGQGTLSYNEQFF

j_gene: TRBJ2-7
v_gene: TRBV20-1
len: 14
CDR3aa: CSAPPIAGSHEQYF

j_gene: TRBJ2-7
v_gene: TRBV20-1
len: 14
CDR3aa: CSAKEGLAGREQYF

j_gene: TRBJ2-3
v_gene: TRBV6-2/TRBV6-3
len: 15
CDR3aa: CATRPGRAQGDTQYF

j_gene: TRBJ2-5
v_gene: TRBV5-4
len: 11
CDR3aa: CVSGRRETQYF

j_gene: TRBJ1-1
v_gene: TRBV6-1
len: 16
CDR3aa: CASIPGNTLPNTEAFF

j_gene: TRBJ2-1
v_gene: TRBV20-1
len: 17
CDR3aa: CSASSGTSGSVDNEQFF

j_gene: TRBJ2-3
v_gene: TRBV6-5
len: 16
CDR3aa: CASSYGGAGSTDTQYF

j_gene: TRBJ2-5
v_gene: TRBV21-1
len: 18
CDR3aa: CASSNPLKRGVIQETQYF

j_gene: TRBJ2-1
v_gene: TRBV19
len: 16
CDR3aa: CASSSLAGEVADEQFF

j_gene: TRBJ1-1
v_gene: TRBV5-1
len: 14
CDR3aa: CASSSGSSGTEAFF

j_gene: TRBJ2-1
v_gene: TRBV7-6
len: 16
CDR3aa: CASSFLAGTGYDEQFF

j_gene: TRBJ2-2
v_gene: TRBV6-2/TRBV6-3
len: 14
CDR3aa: CASSYSGGPGELFF

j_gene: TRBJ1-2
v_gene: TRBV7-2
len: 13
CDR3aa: CASSPGQVPRYTF

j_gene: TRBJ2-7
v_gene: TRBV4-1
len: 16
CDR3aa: CASSQQPTGLRDEQYF

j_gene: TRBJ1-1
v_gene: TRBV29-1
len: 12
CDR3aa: CSVTTGHTEAFF

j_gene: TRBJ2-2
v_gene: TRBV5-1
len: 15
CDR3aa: CASSLLAGHTGELFF

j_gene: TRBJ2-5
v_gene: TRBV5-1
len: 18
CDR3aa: CASSGRLAGRLAQETQYF

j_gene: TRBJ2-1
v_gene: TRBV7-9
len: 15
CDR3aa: CASIGGASVYNEQFF

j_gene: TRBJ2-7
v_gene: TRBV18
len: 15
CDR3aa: CASSPDRVVGYEQYF

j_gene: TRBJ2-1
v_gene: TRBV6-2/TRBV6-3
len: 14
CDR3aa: CASRGSGSHNEQFF

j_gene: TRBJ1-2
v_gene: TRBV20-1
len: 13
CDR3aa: CSANPTDNYGYTF

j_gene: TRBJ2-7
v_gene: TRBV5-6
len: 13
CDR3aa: CASTRRGSYEQYF

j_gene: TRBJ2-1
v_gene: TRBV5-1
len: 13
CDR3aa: CASRPGANNEQFF

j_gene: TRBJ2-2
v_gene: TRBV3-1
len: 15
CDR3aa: CASRLGLPVTGELFF